This record looks at one T cell receptor (beta chain) sequence and its context. The assay was immunoSEQ multiplex PCR, and TCRdb's table has in-frame clones only and misses some. The sample consists of 150,000 or so clones, approximately 88% of them appearing once. This entry belongs to a study of blood T cell repertoires in COVID-19. The study recruited people aged 18 to 89 years across approximately 24 US areas. Cohorts were assigned according to the clinical history that participants reported. The study recruited exposed participants who had met a COVID-19 case within 2 weeks before entry. This TCR was recovered from a man in his sixties or seventies who had been exposed to COVID-19. The sequenced sample consisted of PBMCs or T cells enriched from blood (not recorded which).

DNA for the CDR3: TGTGCCAGCAGCGGCGGGACAGGGTACGGCTACACCTTC. Its translation is CASSGGTGYGYTF. This chain connects TRBV7-9 to TRBJ1-2; 9 bases line up with TRBD1. Trimming removed 5 bases from V and 8 bases from J; junction bases left unmatched: 6. Germline CDR1 is SEHNR and CDR2 is FQNEAQ (reference sequence). This CDR3 has 13 residues.